Each of the 2 T cell receptor beta chains below was sequenced from the same sample in a study of control samples from healthy donors and cancer patients. Produced via immunoSEQ multiplex PCR; TCRdb's table is partial and in-frame only. The sample consists of approximately 130,000 clones, roughly 84% of them appearing once. The sample consisted of blood. All receptors come from a man aged 35 to 55 in good health.

This clone appeared a few times. The CDR3 protein is CASSQVQRAEAFF. CDR3 in DNA: TGCGCCAGCAGCCAAGTTCAAAGGGCTGAAGCTTTCTTT. This chain uses TRBV4-1 with TRBJ1-1; D remains unclear. From germline, CDR1 is MGHRA and CDR2 YSYEKL. This CDR3 spans 13 amino acids. With 1 base removed from V and 6 bases from J, the gap between germline ends came to 9 bases.

The V and J genes are TRBV5-1 and TRBJ1-3; D is uncertain. Germline CDR1 and CDR2: SGHRS and YFSETQ. Trimming removed 9 bases at V and 0 bases at J, with 13 bases between. The CDR3 is 14 residues long. CDR3 region: CATRQDISGNTIYF. The CDR3 DNA reads TGCGCCACCCGACAAGACATCTCTGGAAACACCATATATTTT. Drawing the rest from reference TRBV5-1 and TRBJ1-3, the complete variable domain is KAGVTQTPRYLIKTRGQQVTLSCSPISGHRSVSWYQQTPGQGLQFLFEYFSETQRNKGNFPGRFSGRQFSNSRSEMNVSTLELGDSALYLCATRQDISGNTIYFGEGSWLTVV.